Below, 4 T cell receptor beta chains from the same sample are listed, as sequenced in a study of T-cell memory formation after mild COVID-19. TCRdb passed the 5' RACE reads through MiXCR, listing each CDR3 protein once. The sample consists of 400,000 to 500,000 distinct CDR3 sequences, roughly 24% of them appearing once. Sample: PBMCs or a T cell subset sorted from them (not recorded which). These receptors all come from an adult woman who had mild COVID-19 (a few samples of this study predate the infection). Cell type and time point are not known.

This clonotype has only a few counts. This sequence joins TRBV6-2 or TRBV6-3 and TRBJ1-5, with D tentatively TRBD1 (5 bases). Germline CDR1 is MNHEY and CDR2 is SVGEGT. This CDR3 comprises 18 residues. V was clipped by 2 bases and J by 4 bases, with 21 bases between them. The CDR3 nucleotides are TGTGCCAGCAGTTACGCTCCCACCACGGGACCGCGGAATCAGCCCCAGCATTTT. Its translation is CASSYAPTTGPRNQPQHF.

The chain combines TRBV12-3 or TRBV12-4 with TRBJ2-4; 11 nucleotides agree with TRBD1. Trimming took 5 bases from V and 8 from J; bases not matched to a gene: 2. The length of the CDR3 is 13 residues. The DNA for the CDR3 is TGTGCCAGCAGTGGGACAGGGGGATACATTCAGTACTTC. Translating gives CASSGTGGYIQYF.

The rearrangement uses TRBV10-3 and TRBJ2-5, with 7 bases identical to TRBD1. The CDR3 runs 16 residues. Germline V gene data show CDR1 as ENHRY and CDR2 as SYGVKD. The J segment lost 5 bases and the V segment lost 2 bases, leaving 11 bases of the junction unmatched. For the CDR3, the DNA is TGTGCCATCAGTGAGAGGGGGCCGGCCCCTCGGGAGACCCAGTACTTC. This sequence encodes CAISERGPAPRETQYF.

In its sample, this clonotype was seen a few times. The rearrangement uses TRBV29-1 and TRBJ1-1; D may be TRBD1 (5 bases). The CDR3 sequence is 12 residues long. CDR1 is SQVTM and CDR2 is ANQGSEA in the germline V gene. V was pared by 6 bases and J by 1 base, with 9 bases between. CDR3 bases: TGCAGCGTCTCCACAGGGAACACTGAAGCTTTCTTT. Translation: CSVSTGNTEAFF.